The 29 T cell receptor beta chains given below trace back to one sample, sequenced in a study of blood T cell repertoires in COVID-19. TCRdb's table, derived via immunoSEQ multiplex PCR, lists solely in-frame clones and lacks some. The data show about 23,000 clones, about nine tenths seen once. What was sequenced was peripheral blood. The receptor source for this set is a human donor in a cohort sampled during active COVID-19.

This clone was seen just once. This chain connects TRBV5-6 to TRBJ1-4; TRBD1 matches 7 bases. After removal of 3 bases from V and 7 bases from J, the junction contained 9 bases not matched to a gene. Germline loops: CDR1 SGHDT, CDR2 YYEEEE. CDR3 size: 15 residues. CDR3 in DNA: TGTGCCAGCAGCTACCCGACAGGGCGAGGTGAAAAACTGTTTTTT. Residues: CASSYPTGRGEKLFF. Supplemented by reference TRBV5-6 and TRBJ1-4, the full variable domain reads DAGVTQSPTHLIKTRGQQVTLRCSPKSGHDTVSWYQQALGQGPQFIFQYYEEEERQRGNFPDRFSGHQFPNYSSELNVNALLLGDSALYLCASSYPTGRGEKLFFGSGTQLSVL.

The chain combines TRBV10-3 with TRBJ1-2; weak D call: TRBD1 (5 bases). CDR1 is ENHRY and CDR2 is SYGVKD in the germline V gene. Between the trimmed V and J ends, which lost 3 bases and 7 bases, there was a span of 9 bases. The CDR3 runs 12 residues. CDR3 bases: TGTGCCATCAGTGAACAGGCGTCTGGCTACACCTTC. Translation: CAISEQASGYTF.

The chain links TRBV27 to TRBJ1-6; 8 bases are shared with TRBD1. The length of the CDR3 is 16 residues. CDR1 is MNHEY, CDR2 SMNVEV, per germline (reference sequence). V shed 4 bases and J 7 bases; nucleotides not matched to a gene: 9. The CDR3 nucleotides are TGTGCCAGCAGTTCCCGGACAGGGAGTACGAATTCACCCCTCCACTTT. Amino acid sequence: CASSSRTGSTNSPLHF.

This rearrangement joins TRBV30 to TRBJ1-5; D gene uncertain. This CDR3 has 14 amino acids. Deletions cut 3 bases from V and 1 base from J, with 10 bases between. Germline-derived CDR1 and CDR2 are GTSNPN and SVGIG (reference sequence). The CDR3 DNA sequence: TGTGCCTGGAGGGCGACACTGAGCAATCAGCCCCAGCATTTT. It is translated as CAWRATLSNQPQHF.

This rearrangement joins TRBV18 to TRBJ1-4, with 7 bases identical to TRBD1. Germline V gene data show CDR1 as KGHSH and CDR2 as LQKENI. With 1 base clipped from V and 2 bases from J, the junction kept 4 bases outside the gene matches. The CDR3 spans 16 residues. The CDR3 loop reads CASSPQGATTNEKLFF. The CDR3 DNA follows: TGTGCCAGCTCACCACAGGGGGCAACGACTAATGAAAAACTGTTTTTT.

The chain couples TRBV6-6 to TRBJ2-7, with 8 bases identical to TRBD2. The CDR3 contains 14 residues. V shed 4 bases and J 5 bases; nucleotides not matched to a gene: 7. From germline, CDR1 is MNHNY and CDR2 SVGAGI (reference sequence). CDR3 residues: CASSSLSGSHEQYF. The CDR3 DNA is TGTGCCAGCAGTTCCCTAAGCGGGAGCCACGAGCAGTACTTC.

This clone was seen only a few times. The V call is TRBV11-3, the J call TRBJ2-7, with TRBD2 matching over 7 bases. V shed 5 bases and J 2 bases; nucleotides not matched to a gene: 6. Germline-derived CDR1 and CDR2 are SGHNT and YENEEA. The length of the CDR3 is 14 residues. The CDR3 spells CASSATGRPYEQYF. The DNA of the CDR3 is TGTGCCAGCAGCGCTACCGGGAGGCCCTACGAGCAGTACTTC.

The rearrangement uses TRBV7-8 and TRBJ1-4; D may be TRBD1 (6 bases). V was shortened by 2 bases and J by 8 bases, with 12 bases between the two germline ends. The CDR3 extends over 14 amino acids. Germline values: CDR1 SGHVS, CDR2 FQNEAQ. The CDR3 coding sequence is TGTGCCAGCAGCTTATTGGGGGCACGGGAAAAACTGTTTTTT. Residues: CASSLLGAREKLFF.

The CDR3 sequence is CASSLDGGGFQETQYF. CDR3 nucleotides: TGTGCCAGCAGCTTAGATGGAGGGGGCTTCCAAGAGACCCAGTACTTC. The V call is TRBV11-3, the J call TRBJ2-5, with D tentatively TRBD1 (7 bases). The CDR3 spans 16 residues. Germline assignment: CDR1 SGHNT and CDR2 YENEEA. Deletions cut 0 bases from V and 1 base from J, with 12 bases between.

The chain carries TRBV11-3 and TRBJ1-1; 7 bases align to TRBD1. Trimming cost V 9 bases and J 3 bases; bases outside gene matches: 4. Germline V CDR1 and CDR2: SGHNT, YENEEA. The length of the CDR3 is 12 residues. The CDR3 bases are TGTGCCAGTAGGACAGGCGACACTGAAGCTTTCTTT. Amino acids: CASRTGDTEAFF.

The chain combines TRBV6-5 with TRBJ2-5, with 7 bases lining up with TRBD2. V lost 7 bases and J lost 5; bases outside the gene matches: 7. Germline-derived CDR1 and CDR2 are MNHEY and SVGAGI. The CDR3 totals 13 residues. CDR3 sequence reads: CASNRNGGETQYF. Written as DNA, the CDR3 is TGTGCCAGCAATAGGAACGGGGGGGAGACCCAGTACTTC.

The chain links TRBV7-2 to TRBJ2-2; a weak D match, TRBD1 (5 bases). CDR3 length equals 15 residues. V was trimmed by 5 bases and J by 4 bases, leaving 14 bases between them. CDR1 SGHTA and CDR2 FQGNSA come from the germline V gene. The chain's CDR3 is CASSARWGTTGELFF. CDR3 nucleotide sequence: TGTGCCAGCAGCGCGAGGTGGGGCACCACCGGGGAGCTGTTTTTT.

J is TRBJ1-1 and V is TRBV3-1 (or the pseudogene TRBV3-2), with D perhaps matching TRBD1 (6 bases). V dropped 11 bases and J dropped 4 bases, with 23 bases sitting between them. CDR3 length equals 15 residues. From germline, CDR1 is LGHDT and CDR2 YNNKEL (reference sequence). CDR3 in DNA: TGTGCCGCAAGGTCCGGGGGGCAATCGGGCACTGAAGCTTTCTTT. Its protein is CAARSGGQSGTEAFF.

The rearrangement uses TRBV30 and TRBJ2-5; TRBD1 might be the D (5 bases). The CDR3 extends over 13 amino acids. Germline V gives CDR1 GTSNPN, CDR2 SVGIG (reference sequence). The V end lost 2 bases, the J end lost 6 bases, and 13 bases lay between the germline ends. The CDR3 loop reads CAWSTGQGQTQYF. As DNA, the CDR3 is TGTGCCTGGAGTACCGGGCAGGGTCAGACCCAGTACTTC.

This sequence joins TRBV2 and TRBJ1-5; TRBD1 aligns across 10 bases. Germline V gene sequence: CDR1 SNHLY, CDR2 FYNNEI. The CDR3 spans 13 residues. Germline trimming cut 6 bases from V and 4 bases from J; bases unmatched to any gene: 0. As DNA, the CDR3 is TGTGCCAGCAGGGGACAGGGGAATCAGCCCCAGCATTTT. Translating it yields CASRGQGNQPQHF.

J is TRBJ1-2 and V is TRBV6-6, with D possibly being TRBD1 (5 bases). Germline lookup yields CDR1 MNHNY and CDR2 SVGAGI (reference sequence). V was trimmed by 6 bases and J by 3 bases, leaving 11 bases between them. This CDR3 region has 13 residues. In DNA form, the CDR3 reads TGTGCCAGCAGGTTACAGGATGACTATGGCTACACCTTC. As protein: CASRLQDDYGYTF.

The genes are TRBV6-2 or TRBV6-3 and TRBJ1-2; no clear D. With 6 bases removed from V and 4 bases from J, the gap between germline ends came to 12 bases. This CDR3 comprises 13 residues. The V gene's germline CDR1 is MNHEY and CDR2 SVGEGT. CDR3 sequence (DNA): TGTGCCAGCAGCAAGAGCAATGTCTATGGCTACACCTTC. It codes for CASSKSNVYGYTF.

This clone was recorded once. V is TRBV6-1 and J is TRBJ1-2; D is unresolved. The CDR3 is made up of 14 amino acids. V dropped 0 bases and J dropped 0 bases, with 5 bases sitting between them. Germline V CDR1 and CDR2: MNHNS, SASEGT. CDR3 sequence (DNA): TGTGCCAGCAGTGAAGCTGACTCTAACTATGGCTACACCTTC. Its translation: CASSEADSNYGYTF.

The chain combines TRBV7-8 with TRBJ2-2, with a weak D call TRBD1 (6 bases). Germline V gene lookup returns CDR1 SGHVS and CDR2 FQNEAQ. The V and J ends lost 5 bases and 2 bases respectively, with 9 bases between them. The CDR3 is 14 amino acids. DNA for the CDR3: TGTGCCAGCAGCGGGGGCCCAAACACCGGGGAGCTGTTTTTT. Translated, it gives CASSGGPNTGELFF.

V gene TRBV5-1 combines with J gene TRBJ2-1, with a possible D match to TRBD1 (6 bases). The CDR3 runs to 14 residues. Trimming removed 0 bases at V and 12 bases at J, with 16 bases between. Germline V gene sequence: CDR1 SGHRS, CDR2 YFSETQ. The CDR3 protein is CASSLESGQPRQFF. CDR3 DNA: TGCGCCAGCAGCTTGGAGTCAGGACAGCCGAGGCAGTTCTTC.

V gene TRBV6-1 combines with J gene TRBJ1-2, with 8 bases matching TRBD1. The CDR3 runs to 16 residues. The V segment lost 3 bases and the J segment 0 bases; nucleotides outside the gene matches: 6. Germline CDR1 is MNHNS and CDR2 is SASEGT. The CDR3 loop reads CASSDPARGPNYGYTF. The CDR3 DNA is TGTGCCAGCAGTGACCCGGCCAGGGGGCCTAACTATGGCTACACCTTC.

The chain recombines TRBV4-2 with TRBJ1-3, with D hard to call. The germline CDR1 and CDR2 sequences are LGHNA and YNFKEQ. V was pared by 0 bases and J by 0 bases, with 12 bases between. CDR3 length: 17 residues. The DNA for the CDR3 is TGTGCCAGCAGCCAAGATTCGGAGATAAACTCTGGAAACACCATATATTTT. It translates to CASSQDSEINSGNTIYF.

This clone was detected only once. The chain uses TRBV14 and TRBJ1-6, with 7 positions matching TRBD1. Germline lookup yields CDR1 SGHDN and CDR2 FVKESK. CDR3 length equals 15 residues. J lost 7 bases, V lost 4 bases, and 7 bases had no gene match. The CDR3 bases are TGTGCCAGCAGCCTTAAAACAGGGGAAAATTCACCCCTCCACTTT. Translation gives CASSLKTGENSPLHF.

This chain joins TRBV4-2 and TRBJ1-3; D remains ambiguous. The CDR3 has 15 amino acids. The germline CDR1 and CDR2 sequences are LGHNA and YNFKEQ. The V end lost 1 base, the J end lost 0 bases, and 7 bases lay between the germline ends. The CDR3, as DNA: TGTGCCAGCAGCCAAGCTACTATCTCTGGAAACACCATATATTTT. It yields the protein CASSQATISGNTIYF.

This sequence joins TRBV19 and TRBJ2-2, with 8 bases aligning to TRBD1. The CDR3 has 14 residues. In germline, CDR1 is LNHDA, CDR2 SQIVND (reference sequence). V trimming: 3 bases; J trimming: 7 bases; junction bases outside the gene matches: 4. This CDR3 reads CASSIQGAVGELFF. The CDR3 coding sequence is TGTGCCAGTAGTATCCAGGGGGCGGTCGGGGAGCTGTTTTTT.

The count of this clone is one. The chain joins TRBV7-2 to TRBJ1-2, with 8 bases matching TRBD1. The CDR3 loop spans 15 amino acids. With 5 bases clipped from V and 3 bases from J, the junction kept 8 bases outside the gene matches. Germline loops: CDR1 SGHTA, CDR2 FQGNSA. In DNA, the CDR3 is TGTGCCAGCAGCCTCGGACAGGGCGGGGACTATGGCTACACCTTC. This translates into CASSLGQGGDYGYTF.

This chain links TRBV6-5 with TRBJ1-2, with 8 nucleotides matching TRBD1. The germline CDR1 and CDR2 sequences are MNHEY and SVGAGI. The CDR3 spans 12 residues. V shed 6 bases and J 8 bases; nucleotides not matched to a gene: 5. CDR3 sequence (DNA): TGTGCCAGCAGGAGGGACAGGCACGGCTACACCTTC. Its protein is CASRRDRHGYTF.

The rearrangement joins TRBV6-5 to TRBJ2-2; 7 bases map to TRBD2. V was clipped by 7 bases and J by 1 base; unmatched bases: 6. Germline-derived CDR1 and CDR2 are MNHEY and SVGAGI. CDR3 length equals 15 residues. CDR3 in DNA: TGTGCCAGCACCTACTCTAGCGGGAACACCGGGGAGCTGTTTTTT. Its translation: CASTYSSGNTGELFF.

The V gene is TRBV2, the J gene TRBJ2-2; 8 bases align to TRBD2. Per germline, CDR1 SNHLY and CDR2 FYNNEI. The ends lost 7 bases at V and 4 bases at J; junction bases unmatched: 8. The CDR3 is made up of 15 amino acids. CDR3 DNA: TGTGCCAGCAAGGCCCTAGCGGGTCGCACCGGGGAGCTGTTTTTT. Translated: CASKALAGRTGELFF.